Following are 30 T cell receptor beta chains from one sample sequenced in a study of TIL therapy for anti-PD-1-resistant metastatic lung cancer. The libraries were made with immunoSEQ v3. TCRdb's table, derived via immunoSEQ multiplex PCR, lists solely in-frame clones and lacks some. The sample carries fewer than 25,000 clones, about two thirds recorded once. The time point denotes: pre-treatment sample, taken before nivolumab and TIL therapy. Sequenced material: blood, taken at baseline. These TCRs come from a person aged 25 to 80 with non-small cell lung cancer.

This clone has a single count. The rearrangement links TRBV2 to TRBJ2-3, with D possibly matching TRBD2 (6 bases). Germline assignment: CDR1 SNHLY and CDR2 FYNNEI. V lost 5 bases to trimming and J lost 0 bases, with 21 bases between them. The CDR3 is made up of 18 amino acids. CDR3 sequence (DNA): TGTGCCAGCAGTCTGATGGGGGGTACCCAATCAAGCACAGATACGCAGTATTTT. It specifies CASSLMGGTQSSTDTQYF.

The chain is built from TRBV29-1 and TRBJ2-3; no definite D call. Trimming shortened V by 1 base and J by 8 bases, and 13 bases separated the two germline ends. CDR3 size: 13 residues. Germline V lookup: CDR1 SQVTM, CDR2 ANQGSEA. The CDR3 DNA is TGCAGCGTTGAAGCCCCGCCCGCAGGTACGCAGTATTTT. This translates into CSVEAPPAGTQYF.

This clone turned up a few times. J is TRBJ1-1 and V is TRBV19; D perhaps matches TRBD1 (6 bases). The ends were cut back, 6 bases at V and 5 bases at J, with 13 bases in the middle. Germline lookup yields CDR1 LNHDA and CDR2 SQIVND (reference sequence). The CDR3 totals 13 residues. CDR3 bases: TGTGCCAGTAGCTCACAGGGAAGGACTGAAGCTTTCTTT. Its protein product is CASSSQGRTEAFF. Full variable domain (remainder filled in from reference TRBV19 and TRBJ1-1): DGGITQSPKYLFRKEGQNVTLSCEQNLNHDAMYWYRQDPGQGLRLIYYSQIVNDFQKGDIAEGYSVSREKKESFPLTVTSAQKNPTAFYLCASSSQGRTEAFFGQGTRLTVV.

The rearrangement joins TRBV2 to TRBJ2-1; D gene uncertain. CDR3 length: 10 residues. The germline V gene encodes CDR1 SNHLY and CDR2 FYNNEI. The V gene lost 4 bases and the J gene lost 7 bases, with 2 bases spanning the gap. The CDR3 here is CASSGNEQFF. The CDR3 DNA reads as TGTGCCAGCAGTGGGAATGAGCAGTTCTTC.

The rearrangement joins TRBV3-1 (or the pseudogene TRBV3-2) to TRBJ2-7, with TRBD1 matching 8 bases. This CDR3 contains 14 residues. V lost 3 bases, J lost 3 bases, and 4 bases stayed unmatched. CDR1 and CDR2 from the germline V gene are LGHDT and YNNKEL (reference sequence). CDR3 loop: CASSHGQGLYEQYV. As DNA, the CDR3 is TGTGCCAGCAGCCACGGACAGGGCCTCTACGAGCAGTACGTC.

This chain joins TRBV15 and TRBJ1-5, with 8 nucleotides matching TRBD1. This CDR3 is 16 amino acids long. Germline CDR1 is LNHNV and CDR2 is YYDKDF (reference sequence). J gave up 2 bases and V 3 bases, and 6 bases lay outside the gene matches. CDR3 in DNA: TGTGCCACCAGCAGGGGAGACAGGGGACGCAATCAGCCCCAGCATTTT. Translated, it gives CATSRGDRGRNQPQHF. Full variable domain (missing parts from reference TRBV15 and TRBJ1-5): DAMVIQNPRYQVTQFGKPVTLSCSQTLNHNVMYWYQQKSSQAPKLLFHYYDKDFNNEADTPDNFQSRRPNTSFCFLDIRSPGLGDTAMYLCATSRGDRGRNQPQHFGDGTRLSIL.

This clone appeared a single time. The rearrangement links TRBV5-1 to TRBJ1-1, with 8 bases aligning to TRBD1. The CDR3 consists of 15 residues. Germline V CDR1 and CDR2: SGHRS, YFSETQ. After removal of 1 base from V and 7 bases from J, the junction contained 9 bases not matched to a gene. The CDR3 region has the DNA TGCGCCAGCAGCTTGTTGTGGGACAGGACCGGTGAAGCTTTCTTT. This sequence encodes CASSLLWDRTGEAFF. Filled out from reference TRBV5-1 and TRBJ1-1, the complete variable domain reads KAGVTQTPRYLIKTRGQQVTLSCSPISGHRSVSWYQQTPGQGLQFLFEYFSETQRNKGNFPGRFSGRQFSNSRSEMNVSTLELGDSALYLCASSLLWDRTGEAFFGQGTRLTVV.

The chain employs TRBV29-1 and TRBJ2-3; TRBD2 might be the D (5 bases). The CDR3 has 13 residues. The germline CDR1 and CDR2 sequences are SQVTM and ANQGSEA. V lost 7 bases and J 0 bases, leaving 11 bases between the germline ends. CDR3 DNA sequence: TGCAGCGGGACTGGGCCAAGCACAGATACGCAGTATTTT. This gives the protein CSGTGPSTDTQYF.

This clone showed up just once. This rearrangement joins TRBV7-2 to TRBJ2-7, with D uncertain. CDR1 and CDR2 (germline): SGHTA, FQGNSA. The CDR3 runs 13 residues. With 5 bases removed from V and 5 bases from J, the gap between germline ends came to 13 bases. The CDR3 spells CASSARPRDEQYV. The DNA for the CDR3 is TGTGCCAGCAGCGCGCGTCCTAGGGACGAGCAGTACGTC.

The gene calls are TRBV4-1 and TRBJ2-1; D possibly corresponds to TRBD2 (6 bases). V was cut by 1 base and J by 2 bases, with 15 bases left in between. The germline V gene has CDR1 MGHRA and CDR2 YSYEKL. This CDR3 contains 17 residues. The CDR3 nucleotides are TGCGCCAGCAGCCAAGTCGCGGCCGGAGGGGCCTACAATGAGCAGTTCTTC. This encodes CASSQVAAGGAYNEQFF.

The chain joins TRBV6-5 to TRBJ1-3; D remains unclear. The germline V gene encodes CDR1 MNHEY and CDR2 SVGAGI. The V gene lost 6 bases and the J gene lost 0 bases, with 9 bases spanning the gap. This CDR3 has 14 residues. The CDR3: CASRAMSSGNTIYF. The CDR3 nucleotides read TGTGCCAGCAGGGCGATGAGCTCTGGAAACACCATATATTTT.

This clone has just a few counts. This chain links TRBV9 with TRBJ2-2, with 7 bases that match TRBD2. CDR3 size: 15 residues. V was clipped by 6 bases and J by 5 bases; unmatched bases: 10. Germline V CDR1 and CDR2: SGDLS, YYNGEE. CDR3 in amino acids: CASTRSGGRTGELFF. The CDR3 DNA sequence: TGTGCCAGCACCAGGTCGGGGGGAAGAACCGGGGAGCTGTTTTTT.

The chain combines TRBV7-9 with TRBJ1-1; no clear D. The CDR3 runs to 14 residues. CDR1 is SEHNR and CDR2 is FQNEAQ in the germline V gene (reference sequence). Trimming cost V 5 bases and J 4 bases, with 14 bases left between them. This CDR3 is CASSRLVLGTEAFF. The CDR3 coding sequence is TGTGCCAGCAGCCGCCTGGTTCTTGGCACTGAAGCTTTCTTT.

CDR3 region: CASSKAMPLAGYGYTF. The CDR3 coding sequence is TGTGCCAGCAGCAAAGCCATGCCCTTGGCGGGATATGGCTACACCTTC. The gene calls are TRBV21-1 and TRBJ1-2. TRBV21-1 is a pseudogene segment. This CDR3 is 16 amino acids long.

The chain joins TRBV5-1 to TRBJ2-3; 8 nucleotides align to TRBD2. This CDR3 spans 18 amino acids. V dropped 0 bases and J dropped 0; count of bases not matched to a gene: 9. Germline V gene data show CDR1 as SGHRS and CDR2 as YFSETQ. The CDR3 reads CASSLALSGGPSTDTQYF. The CDR3 DNA reads TGCGCCAGCAGCTTGGCCCTAAGCGGGGGCCCTAGCACAGATACGCAGTATTTT.

This clone turned up a few times. The chain recombines TRBV7-9 with TRBJ2-2, with 12 bases aligning to TRBD2. This CDR3 region has 16 residues. V shed 5 bases and J 3 bases; nucleotides not matched to a gene: 4. Germline loops: CDR1 SEHNR, CDR2 FQNEAQ (reference sequence). This CDR3 reads CASSVLAGGDTGELFF. The DNA of the CDR3 is TGTGCCAGCAGCGTTCTAGCGGGAGGGGACACCGGGGAGCTGTTTTTT.

The V and J genes are TRBV27 and TRBJ1-5, with D possibly TRBD1 on 5 matching bases. The V and J ends lost 3 bases and 7 bases respectively, with 10 bases between them. The CDR3 is 13 amino acids. Per germline, CDR1 MNHEY and CDR2 SMNVEV (reference sequence). CDR3 protein: CASSFSGDQPQHF. In nucleotides, the CDR3 is TGTGCCAGCAGTTTCTCGGGGGACCAGCCCCAGCATTTT.

CDR3 coding DNA: TGCGCCAGCAGCTCCTCCGGGACAGGGAGGATGAGTTCACCCCTCCACTTT. Its translation is CASSSSGTGRMSSPLHF. The gene calls are TRBV5-1 and TRBJ1-6, with 9 bases lining up with TRBD1. The V segment lost 3 bases and the J segment 9 bases; nucleotides outside the gene matches: 13. CDR3 length: 17 amino acids. Germline CDR1 SGHRS, CDR2 YFSETQ.

This clone was seen a handful of times. The chain employs TRBV3-1 (or the pseudogene TRBV3-2) and TRBJ1-3; the D is unclear. Germline loops: CDR1 LGHDT, CDR2 YNNKEL (reference sequence). The CDR3 is made up of 15 amino acids. V lost 0 bases to trimming and J lost 0 bases, with 6 bases between them. CDR3: CASSQEPSSGNTIYF. CDR3 sequence (DNA): TGTGCCAGCAGCCAAGAACCTAGCTCTGGAAACACCATATATTTT.

The chain carries TRBV7-3 and TRBJ2-2; possibly TRBD1 for D (5 bases). The CDR3 runs 15 residues. The ends were cut back, 2 bases at V and 4 bases at J, with 11 bases in the middle. Germline CDR1 and CDR2: SGHTA and FQGTGA. CDR3 sequence (DNA): TGTGCCAGCAGCTTATCCAGGGATGCCACCGGGGAGCTGTTTTTT. Residues: CASSLSRDATGELFF.

The chain couples TRBV24-1 to TRBJ2-5, with 11 nucleotides matching TRBD2. Germline V lookup: CDR1 KGHDR, CDR2 SFDVKD. Germline trimming cut 9 bases from V and 0 bases from J; bases unmatched to any gene: 5. This CDR3 comprises 15 residues. CDR3 in amino acids: CATAGSGGDQETQYF. The CDR3 DNA sequence: TGTGCCACCGCTGGTAGCGGGGGGGACCAAGAGACCCAGTACTTC.

CDR3 region: CSVEGAPRETQYF. The CDR3 coding sequence is TGCAGCGTTGAAGGGGCCCCCCGAGAGACCCAGTACTTC. The chain carries TRBV29-1 and TRBJ2-5, with D uncertain. The CDR3 contains 13 residues. With 1 base removed from V and 4 bases from J, the gap between germline ends came to 10 bases. Germline CDR1 SQVTM, CDR2 ANQGSEA.

The chain employs TRBV7-2 and TRBJ1-1, with D possibly being TRBD1 (6 bases). V was clipped by 2 bases and J by 11 bases, with 15 bases between them. Germline-derived CDR1 and CDR2 are SGHTA and FQGNSA. This CDR3 comprises 13 residues. The CDR3 region has the DNA TGTGCCAGCAGCTTAAATAGTGCAGGGGCTGCTTTCTTT. Amino acid sequence: CASSLNSAGAAFF.

The CDR3 sequence is CASSDPDRASYEQYF. The DNA of the CDR3 is TGTGCCAGCAGTGATCCCGACAGGGCAAGCTACGAGCAGTACTTC. The rearrangement joins TRBV6-1 to TRBJ2-7; 7 positions match TRBD1. J lost 3 bases, V lost 3 bases, and 8 bases had no gene match. The length of the CDR3 is 15 residues. In germline, CDR1 is MNHNS, CDR2 SASEGT.

The V call is TRBV3-1 (or the pseudogene TRBV3-2), the J call TRBJ1-6; D is unresolved. V was cut by 0 bases and J by 7 bases, with 7 bases left in between. Germline-derived CDR1 and CDR2 are LGHDT and YNNKEL (reference sequence). The CDR3 sequence is 14 residues long. The CDR3 here is CASSQEAPNSPLHF. In DNA form, the CDR3 reads TGTGCCAGCAGCCAAGAAGCCCCCAATTCACCCCTCCACTTT.

The chain links TRBV6-4 to TRBJ1-3, with 7 bases identical to TRBD1. CDR1 is MRHNA, CDR2 SNTAGT, per germline. Germline trimming cut 7 bases from V and 8 bases from J; bases unmatched to any gene: 11. CDR3 length equals 14 residues. The CDR3 nucleotides are TGTGCCAGCATCCAGGGGGAGGGTAGTGACACCATATATTTT. Translation gives CASIQGEGSDTIYF.

The chain recombines TRBV4-1 with TRBJ2-5, with 7 bases identical to TRBD2. J gave up 6 bases and V 0 bases, and 10 bases lay outside the gene matches. The CDR3 sequence is 16 residues long. Germline CDR1 reads MGHRA; CDR2 reads YSYEKL. The CDR3 coding sequence is TGCGCCAGCAGCCAAGAGGCTGGCGGGAGACGAAAGACCCAGTACTTC. This translates into CASSQEAGGRRKTQYF.

The V gene is TRBV7-6, the J gene TRBJ1-6; D possibly corresponds to TRBD1 (5 bases). The CDR3 runs to 14 residues. CDR1 and CDR2 from the germline V gene are SGHVS and FNYEAQ. V shed 5 bases and J shed 4 bases, with 9 bases lying between them. The chain's CDR3 is CASSRDGYNSPLHF. For the CDR3, the DNA is TGTGCCAGCAGCAGGGACGGTTATAATTCACCCCTCCACTTT.

This clone was observed a few times. The rearrangement uses TRBV10-1 and TRBJ2-3, with D perhaps TRBD2 (5 bases). This CDR3 has 16 residues. Germline loops: CDR1 WNHNN, CDR2 SYGVQD (reference sequence). With 3 bases removed from V and 2 bases from J, the gap between germline ends came to 15 bases. CDR3 loop: CASSDIRTFSTDTQYF. CDR3 DNA sequence: TGCGCCAGCAGTGATATTCGGACTTTCTCCACAGATACGCAGTATTTT.

This sequence joins TRBV5-1 and TRBJ1-2; the D gene is possibly TRBD1 (5 bases). Germline CDR1 SGHRS, CDR2 YFSETQ. The CDR3 has 14 residues. Trimming pared 0 bases from V and 3 bases from J, leaving 9 bases between. The CDR3 loop reads CASSLEQAYYGYTF. The CDR3 region has the DNA TGCGCCAGCAGCTTGGAACAGGCCTACTATGGCTACACCTTC.